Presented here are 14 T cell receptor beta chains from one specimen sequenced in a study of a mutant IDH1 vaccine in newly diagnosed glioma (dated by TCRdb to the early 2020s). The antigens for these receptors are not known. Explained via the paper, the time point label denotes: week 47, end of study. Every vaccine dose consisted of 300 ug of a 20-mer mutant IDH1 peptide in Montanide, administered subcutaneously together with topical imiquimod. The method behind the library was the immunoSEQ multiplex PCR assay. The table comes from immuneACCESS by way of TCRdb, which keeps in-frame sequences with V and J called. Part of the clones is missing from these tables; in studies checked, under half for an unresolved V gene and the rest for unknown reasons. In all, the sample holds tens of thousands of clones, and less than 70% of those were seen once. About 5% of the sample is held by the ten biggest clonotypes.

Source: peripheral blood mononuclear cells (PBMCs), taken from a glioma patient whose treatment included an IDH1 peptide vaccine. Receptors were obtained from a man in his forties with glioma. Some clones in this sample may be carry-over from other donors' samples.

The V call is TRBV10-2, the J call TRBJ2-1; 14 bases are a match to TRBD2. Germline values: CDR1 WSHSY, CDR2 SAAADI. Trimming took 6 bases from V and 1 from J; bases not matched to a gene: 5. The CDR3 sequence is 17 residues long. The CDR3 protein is CASRGLAGGGSYNEQFF. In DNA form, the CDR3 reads TGCGCCAGCAGAGGACTAGCGGGGGGCGGGTCCTACAATGAGCAGTTCTTC.

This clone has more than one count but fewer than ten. The CDR3: CASSLGTGGLDEQFF. In DNA form, the CDR3 reads TGTGCCAGCAGCTTAGGGACAGGGGGGCTTGATGAGCAGTTCTTC. The V gene is TRBV7-9, the J gene TRBJ2-1; TRBD1 matches 10 bases. After removal of 1 base from V and 8 bases from J, the junction contained 5 bases not matched to a gene. Germline CDR1 and CDR2: SEHNR and FQNEAQ (reference sequence). The CDR3 extends over 15 amino acids.

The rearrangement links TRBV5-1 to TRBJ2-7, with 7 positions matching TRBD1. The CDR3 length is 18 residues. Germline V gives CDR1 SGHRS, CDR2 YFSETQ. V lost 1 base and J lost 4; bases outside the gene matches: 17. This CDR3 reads CASSLQLGTSGGSYEQYF. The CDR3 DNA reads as TGCGCCAGCAGCTTGCAACTCGGTACTTCAGGGGGTAGTTACGAGCAGTACTTC.

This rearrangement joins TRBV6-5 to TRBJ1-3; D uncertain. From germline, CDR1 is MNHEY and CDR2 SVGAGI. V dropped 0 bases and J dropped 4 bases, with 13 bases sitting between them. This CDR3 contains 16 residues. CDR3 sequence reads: CASSYSGDALGNTIYF. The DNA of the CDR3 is TGTGCCAGCAGTTACTCTGGAGACGCATTGGGAAACACCATATATTTT.

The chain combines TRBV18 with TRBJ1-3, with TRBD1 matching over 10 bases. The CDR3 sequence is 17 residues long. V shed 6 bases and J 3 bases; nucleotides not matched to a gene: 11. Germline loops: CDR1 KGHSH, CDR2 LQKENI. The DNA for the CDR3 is TGTGCCAGCTCGCCTGCCCTGACAGGGGGCCTTGGAAACACCATATATTTT. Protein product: CASSPALTGGLGNTIYF. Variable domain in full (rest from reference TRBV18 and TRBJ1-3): NAGVMQNPRHLVRRRGQEARLRCSPMKGHSHVYWYRQLPEEGLKFMVYLQKENIIDESGMPKERFSAEFPKEGPSILRIQQVVRGDSAAYFCASSPALTGGLGNTIYFGEGSWLTVV.

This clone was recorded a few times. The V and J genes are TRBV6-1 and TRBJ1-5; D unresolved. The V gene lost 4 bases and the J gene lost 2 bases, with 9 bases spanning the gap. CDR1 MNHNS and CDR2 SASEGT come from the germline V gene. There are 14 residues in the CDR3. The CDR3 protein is CASSGEAGNQPQHF. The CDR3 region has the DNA TGTGCCAGCAGTGGAGAGGCAGGCAATCAGCCCCAGCATTTT.

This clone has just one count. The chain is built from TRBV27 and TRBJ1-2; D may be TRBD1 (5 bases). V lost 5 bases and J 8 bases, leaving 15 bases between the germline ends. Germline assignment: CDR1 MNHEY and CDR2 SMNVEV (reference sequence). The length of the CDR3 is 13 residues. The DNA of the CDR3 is TGTGCCAGCAGTCCTACGGGGCTTAGGGGCTACACCTTC. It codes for CASSPTGLRGYTF.

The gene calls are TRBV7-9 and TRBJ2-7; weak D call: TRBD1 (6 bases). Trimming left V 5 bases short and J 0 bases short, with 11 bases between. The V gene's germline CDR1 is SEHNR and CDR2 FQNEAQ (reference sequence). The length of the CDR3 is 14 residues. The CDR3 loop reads CASSTQQGSYEQYF. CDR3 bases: TGTGCCAGCAGCACACAACAGGGCTCCTACGAGCAGTACTTC.

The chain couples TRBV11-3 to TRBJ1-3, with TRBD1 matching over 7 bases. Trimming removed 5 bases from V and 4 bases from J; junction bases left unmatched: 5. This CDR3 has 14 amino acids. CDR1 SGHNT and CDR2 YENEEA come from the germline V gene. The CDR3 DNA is TGTGCCAGCAGCCCGGGACAGCCAGGAAACACCATATATTTT. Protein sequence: CASSPGQPGNTIYF.

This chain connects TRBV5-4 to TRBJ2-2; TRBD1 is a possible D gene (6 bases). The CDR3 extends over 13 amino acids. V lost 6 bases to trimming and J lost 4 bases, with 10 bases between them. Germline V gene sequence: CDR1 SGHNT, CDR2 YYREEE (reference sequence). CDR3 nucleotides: TGTGCCAGCACCAGAGGGGGCACCGGGGAGCTGTTTTTT. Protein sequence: CASTRGGTGELFF.

In nucleotides, the CDR3 is TGTGCCACCAGAATTAATCAGGGGGCCTATGGCTACACCTTC. Residues: CATRINQGAYGYTF. The genes are TRBV15 and TRBJ1-2; TRBD1 matches at 8 bases. The CDR3 loop spans 14 amino acids. Trimming cost V 6 bases and J 4 bases; bases outside gene matches: 7. Germline assignment: CDR1 LNHNV and CDR2 YYDKDF (reference sequence).

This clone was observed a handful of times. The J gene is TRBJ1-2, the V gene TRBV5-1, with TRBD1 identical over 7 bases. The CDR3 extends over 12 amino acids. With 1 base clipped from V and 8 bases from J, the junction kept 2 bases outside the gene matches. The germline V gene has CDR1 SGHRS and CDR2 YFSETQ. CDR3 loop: CASSLRGHGYTF. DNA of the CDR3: TGCGCCAGCAGCTTGAGGGGGCACGGCTACACCTTC.

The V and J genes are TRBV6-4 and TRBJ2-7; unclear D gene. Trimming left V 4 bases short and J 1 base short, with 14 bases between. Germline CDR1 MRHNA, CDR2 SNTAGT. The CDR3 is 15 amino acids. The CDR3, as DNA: TGTGCCAGCAGTGGCCTCCAGTGGGGTTCCTACGAGCAGTACTTC. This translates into CASSGLQWGSYEQYF.

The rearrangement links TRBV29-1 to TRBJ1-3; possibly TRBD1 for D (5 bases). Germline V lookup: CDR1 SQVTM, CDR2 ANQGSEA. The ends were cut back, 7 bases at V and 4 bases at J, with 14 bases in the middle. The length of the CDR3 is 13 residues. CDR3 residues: CSGQSGAGNTIYF. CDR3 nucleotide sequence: TGCAGCGGCCAGTCCGGGGCAGGAAACACCATATATTTT. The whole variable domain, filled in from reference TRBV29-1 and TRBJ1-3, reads SAVISQKPSRDICQRGTSLTIQCQVDSQVTMMFWYRQQPGQSLTLIATANQGSEATYESGFVIDKFPISRPNLTFSTLTVSNMSPEDSSIYLCSGQSGAGNTIYFGEGSWLTVV.